This entry features one T cell receptor (beta chain) sequence. Its antigen is not yet known. This specimen belongs to a study of cytomegalovirus exposure and HLA in healthy donors (dated by TCRdb to the late 2010s). Study-level background: An earlier analysis of 587 of the donors reported under 300 Gb of sequence data and 100 million to 120 million unique TCR beta sequences obtained from approximately 180 million T cells. The later analysis used no new phenotypic data to find candidate immune exposures, relying instead on TCR beta sequences and their occurrence across donors. To predict cytomegalovirus infection status, the study brought together high-throughput TCR immunosequencing, statistical association of individual TCRs with disease status, and machine learning. On average, around 200,000 unique TCR beta nucleotide sequences were sequenced per donor among several hundred genotyped donors of the cohort, with around 19% of those sequences being non-productive. In a later genetic analysis, genome-wide SNP genotypes for about three fifths of the roughly 670 donors were used, and that subset was treated as a discovery cohort. A later analysis re-analyzed previously published TCR beta repertoires from approximately 700 donors and added high-resolution HLA genotyping to study TCR occurrence patterns. All discovery cohort repertoires had been generated using a single sequencing platform. The study aimed to test whether cataloging public T cell receptors could reveal signatures of past pathogen exposure. An earlier analysis of some 500 of the donors applied high-throughput TCR beta sequencing to assess whether each TCR beta V gene segment acted as functional or pseudogenic. About 300 gigabases of sequencing data and approximately 85 million unique TCR sequences were included in an early release covering several hundred HLA-typed donors. Besides the first cohort of around 670 subjects, a separate validation cohort made up of 90 to 150 different subjects was used. A few DR-DQ haplotypes were treated as single units for association and clustering because of strong linkage in the cohort. The study profiled the T cell repertoires of about 720 subjects by immunosequencing and related them to cytomegalovirus serostatus. HLA typing included class I and class II loci at four-digit resolution. The genetic ancestry cluster associated with self-reported Caucasian donors included around four fifths of the roughly 400 genotyped donors. Donor age, sex, ethnicity and CMV serostatus were compiled together with the repertoire data. The number of typed donors differed by locus: about 620-640 for A, B, C, DRB1 and DQB1; 522 for DQA1; 606 for DPA1; and 400 to 480 for DPB1. Summary of the overall study and its limitations: A further reported finding was that TCR beta sequences accurately predicted the HLA-A and HLA-B alleles for most subjects in the first cohort. In an earlier analysis of around 600 of the donors, most TCR beta V segments were observed in productive rearrangements about 90% or about 30% of the time, broadly matching IMGT annotations. Compared with equally common non-associated chains, HLA-associated TCR beta chains in a later analysis were more clonally expanded and had lower generation probabilities. A later analysis associated 16,951 TCR beta sequences with specific HLA alleles at a false discovery rate of 0.05. According to a later analysis, TCR association rates differed among HLA loci, with DRB1 alleles showing the most associated TCRs and HLA-C alleles showing the fewest. In the study, roughly 160 TCR beta chains were listed as associated with cytomegalovirus. Linkage disequilibrium might explain the correlated functional status among segregating V segments, but an unknown experimental factor could not be ruled out. An association between a missense DCLRE1C variant and V-gene and J-gene trimming of TCR beta chains was found in a later genetic analysis and replicated in an independent cohort. Some IMGT-functional V segments, including TRBV6-2 and TRBV6-3, could not be told apart with the 87-base-pair reads, so those segments were excluded. While some public TCRs were present in many individuals, most TCR sequences turned up only very rarely across donors. When HLA alleles, especially DR and DQ, strongly co-occurred, TCR associations were difficult to assign to individual alleles. About 17 rarely observed V segments, including chromosome 9 orphons, were excluded from the earlier analysis of about 600 of the donors because counts were too low. In this cohort, only TCR beta chains were sequenced, and detectable features were limited by the absence of alpha or paired-chain data. Cytomegalovirus status was reported to be diagnosed by the classifier with high specificity and sensitivity in both the original and validation cohorts. The only immune exposure information available for the cohort was CMV serostatus. A cluster of highly shared sequence variants was judged likely to be a technical artifact of the sequencing pipeline. The presence/absence analyses assumed that sequencing depth was roughly uniform across donors, and that assumption may not be true. In a later genetic analysis, fewer N-insertions in productive TCRs were reported among donors in an Asian-associated ancestry cluster than the roughly 640-donor mean. In vitro tests confirmed that three of the cytomegalovirus-associated TCR beta chains recognize cytomegalovirus antigens. In a later analysis, most CMV-associated TCR beta chains were found to appear HLA-restricted, with HLA associations seemingly driven largely by CMV exposure. Several of the top co-occurrence clusters appeared to be linked to parvovirus B19, influenza, CMV and Epstein-Barr virus, according to a later analysis. Because HLA typing was missing for some donors at each locus, association tests included only the typed subset. It was suggested by the authors that the approach could potentially be generalized to other disease states and immunological phenotypes.

The CDR3 sequence holds 15 residues, the cysteine and phenylalanine included. The read is trimmed to its CDR3 DNA, 45 bases read in frame from base 1. Trimming costs V 0 bases and J 8 bases, and their ends lie 16 bases apart. From the germline V gene, CDR1 is ENHRY and CDR2 is SYGVKD. The cohort comprised under 700 healthy bone marrow donors. All cohort members were sampled while nominally healthy, although unrecorded immune exposures were likely present. The donor tested CMV seropositive, placing the donor among the roughly 300 seropositive members of the cohort. Every donor gave a peripheral blood sample, and the peripheral blood mononuclear cells from that sample were used for TCR beta sequencing. The Qiagen DNeasy Blood Extraction Kit was used to extract genomic DNA from the blood cell samples. Library creation used the immunoSEQ multiplex PCR assay. For the multiplex PCR, a mixture combining 60 forward primers for TCR Vbeta segments and 13 reverse primers for TCR Jbeta segments was used. The CDR3 region of rearranged TCR beta genes was amplified from genomic DNA with a multiplex PCR assay. On the Illumina HiSeq System, the amplified TCR beta libraries were sequenced as 87-base-pair reads. Processing in the source paper ran as follows. Across the 700 or so repertoires, a later analysis counted roughly 77 million unique TCR beta chains, 9.5 million to 13 million of which were shared by at least two donors. Raw reads were error-corrected and collapsed into unique sequences by a nearest-neighbor algorithm in which closely related sequences were merged to remove PCR and sequencing errors. Alignment of CDR3 sequences to IMGT reference sequences was used to assign V, D and J gene segments. For a sequence to be retained, a match of at least six nucleotides to both a V gene segment and a J gene segment was required. A rearrangement counted as productive if the CDR3 had no stop codons and remained in frame with V and J, and every other rearrangement counted as non-productive. Following IMGT convention, CDR3 was defined as the stretch from the second conserved V-encoded cysteine up to the conserved J-encoded phenylalanine. In an earlier analysis of more than 550 of the donors, sequences lacking an unambiguous match to a single V gene segment were excluded. An earlier analysis of several hundred of the donors classified V segments as functional when productive rearrangements were above 56.7% and as segregating when the standard deviation between donors was above 5%. To diagnose cytomegalovirus status from the catalog of TCR beta chain sequences, a statistical classification framework was built. A later analysis assigned V and J genes by comparing TCR nucleotide sequences with IMGT/GENE-DB human TR gene sequences. Using the TCRdist pipeline, a later analysis assigned CDR3 sequences along with most-parsimonious VDJ recombination scenarios. In a later analysis, every TCR beta chain was defined by the combination of its CDR3 amino acid sequence and its V-gene family, and reads without a unique V-gene family were dropped. In a later analysis, fewer than 600 highly shared, low-generation-probability nucleotide sequences were removed to address suspected cross-contamination and a sequencing artifact. A later analysis calculated a clonal expansion index for each public chain from normalized within-repertoire ranks of inferred template counts. In a later analysis, generation probabilities were computed using a VDJ recombination model fitted to out-of-frame rearrangements, and the results were checked against IGoR. In a later analysis, hypergeometric tests were used to score TCR-TCR, TCR-HLA and TCR-CMV co-occurrence, with a repertoire-size bias correction applied to TCR pairs. False discovery rates were estimated in a later analysis by permuting HLA or CMV assignments 20 times. A later analysis grouped co-occurring TCRs with DBSCAN, adding TCRdist sequence similarity when clustering within HLA-allele-positive subsets. Repertoires with fewer than 30,000 or more than 120,000 public chains were left out of co-occurrence clustering, as were about five repertoires with anomalous nucleotide sharing. Drawn from immuneACCESS, this table holds only the in-frame rearrangements with V and J called that TCRdb kept. Clones are partly lost; checked studies trace under half to an unresolved V gene and leave the rest unexplained. The V and J calls and clone size were taken over from that table, and D and trimming were inferred from the DNA. Per the sample table, the count is roughly 200,000 clones. The ten largest account for 1.1% of the sample.

The V and J segments used are TRBV10-3 and TRBJ1-2; a confident D gene designation cannot be given. The receptor's source is a girl aged 2-10 years in good health and CMV-seropositive. The specimen was PBMCs. CDR3 region: CAISESRTALEGYTF. In nucleotides, the sequence is TGTGCCATCAGTGAGTCACGTACCGCGTTGGAGGGCTACACCTTC.